Many counts were recorded for the clone carrying this T cell receptor beta chain. Its target is not known. This sample is part of a study of T cell repertoires in cytomegalovirus infection. Findings and limits, study-wide: Clonotype analysis showed dominance of the ex vivo response by HLA-C-restricted CMV-specific TCR beta clonotypes.

The germline V gene has CDR1 SGHTA and CDR2 FQGNSA. V shed 4 bases, J shed 6 bases, and the junction held 10 bases outside the gene matches. There are 17 residues in the CDR3. TCRdb itself ran the reads through MiXCR, one entry per CDR3 protein. The table shows approximately 170,000 distinct CDR3 sequences, with 17% occurring only once. The chain couples TRBV7-2 to TRBJ2-1, with 12 bases matching TRBD2. The sequencing input was CD8+ T cells from PBMCs. The sequence came from a human donor in good health (CMV status not recorded). Some clones in this sample may be carry-over from other donors' samples. CDR3 residues: CASSSRLAGELVNEQFF. The CDR3 coding sequence is TGTGCCAGCAGCTCCAGACTAGCGGGAGAACTAGTCAATGAGCAGTTCTTC. Drawing the rest from reference TRBV7-2 and TRBJ2-1, the complete variable domain is GAGVSQSPSNKVTEKGKDVELRCDPISGHTALYWYRQSLGQGLEFLIYFQGNSAPDKSGLPSDRFSAERTGGSVSTLTIQRTQQEDSAVYLCASSSRLAGELVNEQFFGPGTRLTVL.